This T cell receptor (beta chain) is drawn from a study of blood T cell repertoires in COVID-19 (dated by TCRdb to the early 2020s). The study in broad terms: Samples covering the acute and convalescent phases of COVID-19 were provided by collaborators in the United States, Italy and Spain. The prospective study material was composed of cDNA or gDNA derived from T cells, B-cell-depleted T cells, or PBMCs. The dataset comprised deeply sampled blood TCRbeta repertoires from subjects exposed to, actively infected with, or recovered from COVID-19. The repertoires were made available in a free public database intended to serve as a resource for research on the immune response to SARS-CoV-2. Samples were obtained from the ongoing ImmuneRACE study (first 160 participants) and from over 1,000 subjects provided by 6 global collaborators. A de-identified subject ID, COVID-19 status, age in years and sex were almost always included in the sample metadata. HLA class I and class II types, where available, came from metadata supplied by the sample provider rather than from assay-based typing. Summary of the overall study and its limitations: The amount of clinical and demographic metadata varied by source and participant and was provided uncurated.

The immunoSEQ Assay, a bias-controlled multiplex PCR, was used to amplify TCRbeta CDR3 regions from genomic DNA. On the authors' methods: Within the assay, amplification of reference gene primers was used to estimate how many nucleated cells each sample contained. Sequence reads were collapsed and filtered to measure the absolute abundance of every unique TCRbeta CDR3 rearrangement. For each sample, productive Simpson clonality was calculated by taking the square root of Simpson's diversity index across productive rearrangements. This immuneACCESS table, as held by TCRdb, lists in-frame sequences with V and J called but not all clones. Of the missing ones, under half trace to an unresolved V gene in checked studies; the others have no known cause. That table supplies the V and J calls and clone size; D and trimming were determined from the DNA. For this sample the table gives some 49,000 clones, of which 80% to 90% were detected only once. Roughly 2.5% of the sample is held by the ten biggest clonotypes.

Each collaborating institution followed its own protocols to collect whole blood in K2EDTA tubes. Collaborator samples were shipped for TCRbeta analysis as frozen whole blood, isolated PBMCs, or DNA extracted from either sample type. This clone occurred a few times. The antigen it recognizes is unknown. No base-level quality is on record; no much larger clone is a single base apart. From a lookup of the germline V gene, CDR1 and CDR2 are SGHAT and FQNNGV. Trimming takes 5 bases off V and 2 bases off J; junction bases not matched to a gene: 17. The cysteine opens and the phenylalanine closes a CDR3 of 18 amino acids. Of all the DNA, just the CDR3 is kept, 54 bases in frame from base 1.

The TCR comes from a woman aged 55-70 years with acute or convalescent COVID-19. The sample consisted of peripheral blood. In this chain, TRBV11-2 is recombined with TRBJ2-7, and 8 junctional nucleotides match TRBD1. Read as DNA, the sequence is TGTGCCAGCAGCCCAACGGGCAGGGGGCGAGGGGAACCCTACGAGCAGTACTTC. It encodes CASSPTGRGRGEPYEQYF.